This entry lists 32 T cell receptor beta chains sequenced from one sample in a study of human T cells and chemical hapten exposure. Whole blood that had not been fractionated was the source of extracted total RNA. TCRdb re-called the 5' RACE reads with MiXCR, one entry per CDR3 protein. The sample shows 130,000 or so distinct CDR3 sequences, over 3.5% of them seen only once. All receptors come from a female donor in good health.

This clonotype appeared a few times. This may stem from a read error, because a much larger clone lies one nucleotide away. The rearrangement uses TRBV27 and TRBJ2-5; 7 bases are shared with TRBD1. The germline V gene has CDR1 MNHEY and CDR2 SMNVEV (reference sequence). The trim removed 2 bases at V and 5 bases at J, leaving 5 bases unmatched. This CDR3 spans 14 amino acids. CDR3 region: CASSLSQGVETQYF. The CDR3 region has the DNA TGTGCCAGCAGTTTAAGTCAGGGGGTGGAGACCCAGTACTTC.

This clonotype was picked up many times. V and J are TRBV13 and TRBJ1-1; 7 bases match TRBD1. Unmatched junction bases numbered 11, after V lost 5 bases and J lost 5 bases. Germline CDR1 and CDR2: PRHDT and FYEKMQ (reference sequence). The CDR3 has 15 amino acids. The CDR3 is CASSARQGRGTEAFF. Here the CDR3 DNA reads TGTGCCAGCAGCGCTCGACAGGGCCGGGGGACTGAAGCTTTCTTT. Using reference TRBV13 and TRBJ1-1 for the parts outside the CDR3, the full variable domain is AAGVIQSPRHLIKEKRETATLKCYPIPRHDTVYWYQQGPGQDPQFLISFYEKMQSDKGSIPDRFSAQQFSDYHSELNMSSLELGDSALYFCASSARQGRGTEAFFGQGTRLTVV.

Many counts were recorded for this clonotype. This sequence joins TRBV18 and TRBJ1-1; D ambiguous. The CDR3 is 13 residues long. V lost 5 bases to trimming and J lost 1 base, with 8 bases between them. Germline CDR1 is KGHSH and CDR2 is LQKENI. Here the CDR3 reads CASSVPGNTEAFF. The CDR3 DNA reads TGTGCCAGCTCAGTACCAGGGAACACTGAAGCTTTCTTT.

The CDR3 loop reads CASRPGPSSSYNEQFF. The CDR3 DNA sequence: TGTGCCAGCAGACCCGGACCCTCCAGCTCCTACAATGAGCAGTTCTTC. This chain joins TRBV7-9 and TRBJ2-1, with unresolved D. This CDR3 has 16 residues. V was pared by 6 bases and J by 0 bases, with 15 bases between. Germline-derived CDR1 and CDR2 are SEHNR and FQNEAQ (reference sequence).

This clonotype occurred many times. The gene calls are TRBV27 and TRBJ1-2; D is undetermined. Germline loops: CDR1 MNHEY, CDR2 SMNVEV (reference sequence). The CDR3 consists of 11 residues. Trimming took off 10 bases at V and 1 base at J, with 7 bases between the two ends. The CDR3 DNA follows: TGTGCCACCAGACGTAACTATGGCTACACCTTC. Its protein product is CATRRNYGYTF.

This clonotype was seen many times. The chain employs TRBV7-3 and TRBJ2-2; 9 bases are shared with TRBD1. Germline V gives CDR1 SGHTA, CDR2 FQGTGA. Losses at the gene ends were 5 bases for V and 7 bases for J; bases not matched to a gene: 14. This CDR3 is 17 amino acids long. CDR3 residues: CASSPNPPGQGIGELFF. CDR3 sequence (DNA): TGTGCCAGCAGCCCCAACCCGCCGGGACAGGGAATCGGGGAGCTGTTTTTT.

This clonotype was counted only a few times. The rearrangement links TRBV20-1 to TRBJ2-5, with TRBD2 matching over 13 bases. The germline gives CDR1 DFQATT, CDR2 SNEGSKA (reference sequence). Germline trimming cut 2 bases from V and 2 bases from J; bases unmatched to any gene: 2. CDR3 length equals 15 residues. CDR3 nucleotides: TGCAGTGCTAGAAAACTAGCGGGGGGGCAAGAGACCCAGTACTTC. Its protein is CSARKLAGGQETQYF.

This clonotype was observed many times. This chain links TRBV25-1 with TRBJ1-6; D might be TRBD1 (5 bases). Per germline, CDR1 MGHDK and CDR2 SYGVNS. The CDR3 length is 15 residues. Trimming took 3 bases from V and 7 from J, leaving 13 bases between them. The DNA for the CDR3 is TGTGCCAGCAGTGACCGCAGGGCGCGCAATTCACCCCTCCACTTT. Its translation is CASSDRRARNSPLHF. Using reference TRBV25-1 and TRBJ1-6 for the parts outside the CDR3, the full variable domain is EADIYQTPRYLVIGTGKKITLECSQTMGHDKMYWYQQDPGMELHLIHYSYGVNSTEKGDLSSESTVSRIRTEHFPLTLESARPSHTSQYLCASSDRRARNSPLHFGNGTRLTVT.

This clonotype was counted at least ten times. The chain employs TRBV18 and TRBJ1-4, with D maybe TRBD1 (5 bases). V was trimmed by 1 base and J by 3 bases, leaving 12 bases between them. Per germline, CDR1 KGHSH and CDR2 LQKENI. The length of the CDR3 is 16 residues. The CDR3 DNA sequence: TGTGCCAGCTCACCACAAGTGGGGCTATCTAATGAAAAACTGTTTTTT. It encodes CASSPQVGLSNEKLFF.

The chain links TRBV11-2 to TRBJ1-4, with 9 bases identical to TRBD1. Germline assignment: CDR1 SGHAT and CDR2 FQNNGV. V trimming: 2 bases; J trimming: 7 bases; junction bases outside the gene matches: 5. The CDR3 loop spans 15 amino acids. The CDR3: CASSLTGGGGEKLFF. CDR3 in DNA: TGTGCCAGCAGCTTAACAGGGGGCGGGGGTGAAAAACTGTTTTTT.

This clonotype has at least ten counts. Here the CDR3 DNA reads TGTGCCAGCAGCTTAGCCCTTCCGGGACTAGCGGTCCCGAGCTCCTACAATGAGCAGTTCTTC. Its protein product is CASSLALPGLAVPSSYNEQFF. J is TRBJ2-1 and V is TRBV13; 11 bases map to TRBD2. V dropped 1 base and J dropped 0; count of bases not matched to a gene: 14. The CDR3 is 21 residues long. Germline CDR1 PRHDT, CDR2 FYEKMQ (reference sequence). The full variable domain, its missing parts supplied by reference TRBV13 and TRBJ2-1, is AAGVIQSPRHLIKEKRETATLKCYPIPRHDTVYWYQQGPGQDPQFLISFYEKMQSDKGSIPDRFSAQQFSDYHSELNMSSLELGDSALYFCASSLALPGLAVPSSYNEQFFGPGTRLTVL.

This clonotype was recorded a few times. CDR3 bases: TGTGCCAGCAGCCAAGTGAGACAGGGAGGATCACCCCTCCACTTT. Protein: CASSQVRQGGSPLHF. The chain recombines TRBV14 with TRBJ1-6, with 7 nucleotides matching TRBD1. The CDR3 is 15 residues long. The V gene end was trimmed by 1 base and the J gene end by 10 bases; junction bases not matched to a gene: 7. Germline CDR1 is SGHDN and CDR2 is FVKESK.

In its sample, this clonotype was seen a few times. The chain employs TRBV19 and TRBJ2-1, with 8 bases aligning to TRBD1. The CDR3 totals 13 residues. From germline, CDR1 is LNHDA and CDR2 SQIVND (reference sequence). The junction had 4 bases not matched to a gene; V was cut back by 6 bases and J by 6 bases. CDR3 in amino acids: CASRRQGFNEQFF. The CDR3 region has the DNA TGTGCCAGTAGAAGACAGGGGTTCAATGAGCAGTTCTTC.

This clonotype has a handful of counts. This CDR3 is CASGLVTEGPVEKLFF. DNA for the CDR3: TGTGCTAGTGGTTTGGTAACTGAGGGCCCGGTTGAAAAACTGTTTTTT. This sequence joins TRBV12-5 and TRBJ1-4; no clear D gene. The CDR3 runs 16 residues. V was trimmed by 0 bases and J by 7 bases, leaving 15 bases between them. Germline V CDR1 and CDR2: LGHNT, FRNRAP.

The sample holds many counts of this clonotype. The rearrangement uses TRBV20-1 and TRBJ2-3; D not certain. The CDR3 runs 13 residues. Germline values: CDR1 DFQATT, CDR2 SNEGSKA (reference sequence). The V end lost 0 bases, the J end lost 5 bases, and 9 bases lay between the germline ends. This chain's CDR3 is CSARDQRRDTQYF. CDR3 DNA: TGCAGTGCTAGAGATCAACGAAGAGATACGCAGTATTTT.

This chain links TRBV19 with TRBJ1-5, with D uncertain. The V gene's germline CDR1 is LNHDA and CDR2 SQIVND (reference sequence). The CDR3 is made up of 15 amino acids. V lost 3 bases, J lost 3 bases, and 12 bases lay in between. CDR3 protein: CASSMGARDNQPQHF. In nucleotides, the CDR3 is TGTGCCAGTAGTATGGGTGCGAGGGACAATCAGCCCCAGCATTTT.

The table lists this clonotype with a few counts. V usage is TRBV20-1 and J usage is TRBJ2-3, with TRBD2 matching over 13 bases. In germline, CDR1 is DFQATT, CDR2 SNEGSKA (reference sequence). This CDR3 contains 20 residues. After removal of 5 bases from V and 0 bases from J, the junction contained 17 bases not matched to a gene. The CDR3 DNA follows: TGCAGTGCTCTCAGCCCGGGACTAGCGGGGCCACGGGGGAGCACAGATACGCAGTATTTT. Protein: CSALSPGLAGPRGSTDTQYF.

The J gene is TRBJ1-6, the V gene TRBV7-6, with a weak D call TRBD1 (5 bases). Germline-derived CDR1 and CDR2 are SGHVS and FNYEAQ. CDR3 length: 15 residues. The germline V and J ends were trimmed by 1 base and 4 bases, with 8 bases remaining between them. CDR3: CASSLDWTYNSPLHF. As DNA, the CDR3 is TGTGCCAGCAGCTTAGACTGGACATATAATTCACCCCTCCACTTT.

This clonotype was seen at least ten times. This chain uses TRBV20-1 with TRBJ1-5; 7 positions agree with TRBD1. This CDR3 has 13 amino acids. V was pared by 6 bases and J by 2 bases, with 4 bases of the junction left unmatched. Germline values: CDR1 DFQATT, CDR2 SNEGSKA (reference sequence). This CDR3 reads CSAQGGGNQPQHF. In nucleotides, the CDR3 is TGCAGTGCCCAGGGGGGAGGCAATCAGCCCCAGCATTTT.

A word on this clonotype: A read error may explain this, as a much larger clone is one base away. This chain uses TRBV7-9 with TRBJ1-6, with TRBD1 matching 7 bases. The J segment lost 10 bases and the V segment lost 6 bases, leaving 12 bases of the junction unmatched. The CDR3 sequence is 15 residues long. Per germline, CDR1 SEHNR and CDR2 FQNEAQ (reference sequence). The CDR3 DNA reads as TGTGCCAGCAGTCGTACGCAGGGGGGGAAGTCACCCCTCCACTTT. Its translation is CASSRTQGGKSPLHF.

This clonotype came up many times. The J gene is TRBJ1-3, the V gene TRBV6-6; 10 nucleotides agree with TRBD1. With V trimmed by 2 bases and J by 0 bases, 1 base remained unmatched. The CDR3 contains 16 residues. Germline V gene sequence: CDR1 MNHNY, CDR2 SVGAGI (reference sequence). In nucleotides, the CDR3 is TGTGCCAGCAGTTACCGGACAGGGGGCTCTGGAAACACCATATATTTT. Protein: CASSYRTGGSGNTIYF.

This clonotype was observed many times. The chain carries TRBV12-3 or TRBV12-4 and TRBJ2-1, with TRBD2 matching over 8 bases. The CDR3 consists of 14 residues. The V gene end was trimmed by 8 bases and the J gene end by 9 bases; junction bases not matched to a gene: 12. CDR3 in amino acids: CASANLGGASEQFF. In DNA form, the CDR3 reads TGTGCCAGCGCGAATCTCGGGGGGGCAAGTGAGCAGTTCTTC.

This clonotype was detected ten times or more. The J gene is TRBJ1-1, the V gene TRBV24-1; D not certain. V dropped 0 bases and J dropped 4 bases, with 5 bases sitting between them. The CDR3 is 13 amino acids. Germline-derived CDR1 and CDR2 are KGHDR and SFDVKD. The DNA of the CDR3 is TGTGCCACCAGTGATTTGCGGAGCACTGAAGCTTTCTTT. Translated: CATSDLRSTEAFF.

This clonotype has at least ten counts. V usage is TRBV28 and J usage is TRBJ2-1; 8 bases are shared with TRBD2. Germline CDR1 MDHEN, CDR2 SYDVKM. The CDR3 spans 14 residues. J was trimmed by 4 bases and V by 7 bases; bases with no gene match: 6. The DNA of the CDR3 is TGTGCCAGCAAGAGTCTAGCGGGTTACAATGAGCAGTTCTTC. This codes for CASKSLAGYNEQFF. The entire variable domain, with the rest obtained from reference TRBV28 and TRBJ2-1, is as follows: DVKVTQSSRYLVKRTGEKVFLECVQDMDHENMFWYRQDPGLGLRLIYFSYDVKMKEKGDIPEGYSVSREKKERFSLILESASTNQTSMYLCASKSLAGYNEQFFGPGTRLTVL.

This clonotype was seen many times. The rearrangement links TRBV18 to TRBJ2-7; possibly TRBD1 for D (6 bases). The length of the CDR3 is 14 residues. V was cut by 6 bases and J by 1 base, with 13 bases left in between. CDR1 is KGHSH, CDR2 LQKENI, per germline. The CDR3 DNA sequence: TGTGCCAGCTCCCACAAACAGGGATCCTACGAGCAGTACTTC. Its translation: CASSHKQGSYEQYF. Together with reference TRBV18 and TRBJ2-7, the CDR3 gives the full variable domain: NAGVMQNPRHLVRRRGQEARLRCSPMKGHSHVYWYRQLPEEGLKFMVYLQKENIIDESGMPKERFSAEFPKEGPSILRIQQVVRGDSAAYFCASSHKQGSYEQYFGPGTRLTVT.

This clonotype was observed at least ten times. This rearrangement joins TRBV13 to TRBJ1-1; 11 bases line up with TRBD1. Per the germline V gene, CDR1 is PRHDT and CDR2 is FYEKMQ (reference sequence). V lost 7 bases and J lost 3; bases outside the gene matches: 16. The CDR3 spans 18 residues. CDR3 DNA sequence: TGTGCCAGCACCATTCGCACGGGACAGGGGGGATCGGACACTGAAGCTTTCTTT. It specifies CASTIRTGQGGSDTEAFF.

This clonotype has a count of ten or more. This CDR3 reads CASSSPRRFNYGYTF. The CDR3 nucleotides read TGTGCCAGCAGCTCCCCTCGCCGTTTTAACTATGGCTACACCTTC. The chain employs TRBV5-4 and TRBJ1-2; unclear D gene. Per the germline V gene, CDR1 is SGHNT and CDR2 is YYREEE (reference sequence). V gave up 3 bases and J gave up 1 base, with 13 bases separating them. The CDR3 runs 15 residues.

This clonotype was recorded at least ten times. The gene calls are TRBV12-3 or TRBV12-4 and TRBJ1-5, with D tentatively TRBD1 (5 bases). V was cut by 7 bases and J by 7 bases, with 29 bases left in between. The CDR3 extends over 18 amino acids. CDR3 DNA sequence: TGTGCCAGCACCCTCGATACCGGGACCCTCTTTTGGGGACAGCCCCAGCATTTT. This encodes CASTLDTGTLFWGQPQHF.

V is TRBV6-1 and J is TRBJ1-1; D gene unclear. The CDR3 covers 13 residues. CDR1 and CDR2 from the germline V gene are MNHNS and SASEGT. V lost 7 bases to trimming and J lost 3 bases, with 12 bases between them. CDR3 bases: TGTGCCAGCAAGGTTTGGGAGGACACTGAAGCTTTCTTT. This gives the protein CASKVWEDTEAFF.

The J gene is TRBJ2-3, the V gene TRBV5-1, with D unclear. V lost 0 bases, J lost 5 bases, and 7 bases lay in between. This CDR3 has 13 amino acids. Germline lookup yields CDR1 SGHRS and CDR2 YFSETQ. CDR3 region: CASSLACVDTQYF. In nucleotides, the CDR3 is TGCGCCAGCAGCTTGGCCTGCGTAGATACGCAGTATTTT.

Only a few counts were recorded for this clonotype. The chain couples TRBV6-6 to TRBJ2-5; the D is unclear. Germline V lookup: CDR1 MNHNY, CDR2 SVGAGI (reference sequence). The CDR3 has 13 amino acids. V lost 4 bases and J lost 5, with 11 bases in between. CDR3 in DNA: TGTGCCAGCAGTTCAGGACGGACGGAGACCCAGTACTTC. Translating it yields CASSSGRTETQYF.

This clonotype was counted many times. The V call is TRBV5-1, the J call TRBJ1-5, with 7 positions matching TRBD1. Germline values: CDR1 SGHRS, CDR2 YFSETQ. V lost 2 bases, J lost 6 bases, and 5 bases stayed unmatched. The CDR3 sequence is 14 residues long. CDR3 in amino acids: CASSLKGGGQPQHF. As DNA, the CDR3 is TGCGCCAGCAGCTTAAAAGGGGGCGGTCAGCCCCAGCATTTT.